This T cell receptor (beta chain) is drawn from a study of T-cell reconstitution after alpha-beta-depleted transplantation in children (dated by TCRdb to the mid-2010s). About the study as a whole: Using TCR repertoire profiling, the study quantitatively followed how T-cell immune reconstitution unfolded in children after TCRalphabeta/CD19-depleted allogeneic hematopoietic cell transplantation. On the study overall, not on this receptor specifically: The frequencies of hyperexpanded clones fell over the following months, and after one year, T-cell counts and TCRbeta diversity were mostly attributed to newly produced T cells. The high TCRbeta diversity at day 60 in some patients was ascribed to recipient T cells and intrathymic progenitors that had survived conditioning. About two months after transplant, the apparently early recovery of alphabetaT-cell counts reportedly depended on just several hundred clones that had expanded rapidly and came from non-depleted graft cells.

From the germline V gene, CDR1 is MDHEN and CDR2 is SYDVKM. Germline trimming: 2 bases from V, 1 base from J; junction bases outside gene matches: 8. Its CDR3 holds 16 amino acids, cysteine through phenylalanine. Only the CDR3 portion is preserved as DNA: 48 bases, with reading frame beginning at the first base. Libraries were built with PCR. The sequencer listed for this sample is Illumina HiSeq 2500. Molecular barcoding was employed in the preparation of TCR libraries, with unique molecular identifiers being used to normalize TCRbeta repertoire quantification. TCRdb handled the public reads itself, with Q25 trimming in fastp and clone calling in MiXCR, and kept productive beta chains. One record per CDR3 amino acid sequence lists the most common genes and DNA. Within this sample are under 300,000 distinct CDR3 sequences, with around a tenth of them counted one time only. The leading ten clones occupy around a quarter of the sample.

This clonotype was seen many times. There is no known antigen for this receptor. Base qualities are not provided; no much larger clone lies one nucleotide away. The treatment or condition label, read with the paper, signifies: allogeneic hematopoietic cell transplantation with graft depleted of TCRalphabeta T cells and CD19 B cells. Transplant recipients were children who received TCRalphabeta/CD19-depleted allogeneic hematopoietic cell grafts. This TCR came from a male patient between 2 and 15 years old who had a stem cell transplant for chronic granulomatous disease, so the T cells may come from the graft donor. Recombination connected TRBV28 to TRBJ2-7; TRBD2 aligns with 7 central bases. The source material was peripheral blood, sampled 180 days after TCRalphabeta/CD19-depleted stem cell transplant. DNA sequence: TGTGCCAGCAGTTTACTCTCACTAGCGCATTCCTACGAGCAGTACTTC. Its translation is CASSLLSLAHSYEQYF.